This TCR beta chain originates from a study of shared clonotypes between healthy human individuals. Study-wide background: Contributing individuals were a couple of females and three males aged 18 to 49. Whole-study findings and limits: Naive CD4 clonotype sharing across a handful of donors was roughly 5%.

The length of the CDR3 is 15 residues. Germline-derived CDR1 and CDR2 are MNHNS and SASEGT. V lost 4 bases to trimming and J lost 8 bases; unmatched junction nucleotides: 9. Remarks on this clone: The target antigen is unknown.

Within Nashville, Tennessee resided all donors, each a Caucasian adult. This was a deep-level run. Here immunoSEQ multiplex PCR was the method, and the copy in TCRdb shows in-frame clones only, minus some. The table shows about 1.5 million clones, with roughly 96% occurring only once. The chain has TRBV6-1 and TRBJ2-1; 9 bases match TRBD2. The specimen was naive CD4+ T cells sorted from blood. The sample's subset: CD45RA+ positively selected. The TCR was taken from a man aged 25 to 45 in good health. The CDR3 sequence: CASSVLAGGPDEQFF. Written as DNA, the CDR3 is TGTGCCAGCAGTGTACTCGCGGGAGGGCCGGATGAGCAGTTCTTC.